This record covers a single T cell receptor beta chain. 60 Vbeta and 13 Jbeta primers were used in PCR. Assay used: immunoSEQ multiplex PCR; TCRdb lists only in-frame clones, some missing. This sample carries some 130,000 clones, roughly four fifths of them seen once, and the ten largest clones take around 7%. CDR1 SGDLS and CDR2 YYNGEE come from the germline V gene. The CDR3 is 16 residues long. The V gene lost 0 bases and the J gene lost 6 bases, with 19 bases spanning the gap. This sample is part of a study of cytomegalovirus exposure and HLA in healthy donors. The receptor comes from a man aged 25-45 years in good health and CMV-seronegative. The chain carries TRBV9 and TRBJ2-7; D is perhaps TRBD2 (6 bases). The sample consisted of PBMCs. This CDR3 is CASSVGPGAPEGEQYF. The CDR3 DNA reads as TGTGCCAGCAGCGTAGGACCCGGGGCGCCGGAGGGCGAGCAGTACTTC.